This TCR beta chain came from a study of identical twins. Each CDR3 protein gets one entry after TCRdb re-called the 5' RACE reads with MiXCR. There are 400,000 to 500,000 distinct CDR3 sequences in the sample; approximately 18% occur only once, and approximately 12% lies in the top ten. This clonotype has just a few counts. No antigen is known for it. Findings of the study overall: Recombination models fit unrelated individuals' TCR alpha sharing but underestimated twins'. Abundant beta clonotypes from cord blood bore fewer insertions; memory repertoires lacked this pattern. Sharing of beta out-of-frame sequences by twins showed a weaker excess. For zero-insertion analyses, partial confounding could come from invariant MAIT and iNKT cells.

The CDR3 has 14 residues. V dropped 2 bases and J dropped 7 bases, with 14 bases sitting between them. Germline V gives CDR1 MGHDK, CDR2 SYGVNS. The sequence derives from a man aged 50-59 years in good health. The sequenced sample was naive T cells sorted from blood. The chain couples TRBV25-1 to TRBJ1-2; perhaps TRBD1 as D (5 bases). CDR3 amino acids: CASSEPYRRAGYTF. CDR3 coding DNA: TGTGCCAGCAGTGAACCGTACAGGAGGGCTGGCTACACCTTC.